This T cell receptor beta chain was profiled in a study of T-cell reconstitution after alpha-beta-depleted transplantation in children. Study-wide points: Elevated TCRbeta diversity at day 60 was traced, in some patients, to surviving recipient T cells and thymic progenitors. Where alpha-beta T cells came from about two months after transplant was reportedly several hundred expanded graft clones. Newly produced T cells mostly provided counts and TCRbeta diversity after one year, as hyperexpanded clones declined.

For this clonotype: Its antigen is undetermined.

Library preparation (for TCRbeta) was performed with unique molecular identifiers. TCRdb re-analysed the PCR reads in MiXCR, keeping a single row per CDR3 protein. The table records about 150,000 distinct CDR3 sequences, roughly 10% of them present only once. This CDR3 contains 11 residues. The V and J ends lost 5 bases and 3 bases respectively, with 7 bases between them. The germline V gene encodes CDR1 GTSNPN and CDR2 SVGIG (reference sequence). The rearrangement joins TRBV30 to TRBJ1-1; D not certain. The source is a boy aged 2 to 9 with acute myeloid leukemia, due to receive a stem cell transplant. The sequenced sample was PBMCs, obtained before TCRalphabeta/CD19-depleted stem cell transplant. CDR3 sequence reads: CAWLEDTEAFF. CDR3 coding DNA: TGTGCCTGGCTAGAGGACACTGAAGCTTTCTTT. The whole variable domain, remainder taken from reference TRBV30 and TRBJ1-1, is SQTIHQWPATLVQPVGSPLSLECTVEGTSNPNLYWYRQAAGRGLQLLFYSVGIGQISSEVPQNLSASRPQDRQFILSSKKLLLSDSGFYLCAWLEDTEAFFGQGTRLTVV.